Sequencing of this T cell receptor beta chain was carried out in a study of cytomegalovirus exposure and HLA in healthy donors. As regards this clone: Antigen: not known.

Donors were nominally healthy when sampled, though unrecorded immune exposures were likely. The PCR was carried out with 60 Vbeta primers and 13 Jbeta primers. Using immunoSEQ multiplex PCR, the repertoire was profiled, and TCRdb retains in-frame clones only, with some absent. The sample data list approximately 210,000 clones. Study-level results: Among the sequence variants, a highly shared cluster was likely an artifact of sequencing.

Sequencing was done on a sample of PBMCs. The receptor's source is a woman between 25 and 40 years old in good health and CMV-seropositive.

This CDR3 reads CASSAGGLAGGDEQYF. The CDR3 region has the DNA TGTGCCAGCAGCGCAGGGGGGTTAGCGGGAGGCGACGAGCAGTACTTC. V and J are TRBV7-9 and TRBJ2-7; 10 bases map to TRBD2. J was trimmed by 5 bases and V by 5 bases; bases with no gene match: 12. Germline V gene sequence: CDR1 SEHNR, CDR2 FQNEAQ (reference sequence). This CDR3 is 16 amino acids long.